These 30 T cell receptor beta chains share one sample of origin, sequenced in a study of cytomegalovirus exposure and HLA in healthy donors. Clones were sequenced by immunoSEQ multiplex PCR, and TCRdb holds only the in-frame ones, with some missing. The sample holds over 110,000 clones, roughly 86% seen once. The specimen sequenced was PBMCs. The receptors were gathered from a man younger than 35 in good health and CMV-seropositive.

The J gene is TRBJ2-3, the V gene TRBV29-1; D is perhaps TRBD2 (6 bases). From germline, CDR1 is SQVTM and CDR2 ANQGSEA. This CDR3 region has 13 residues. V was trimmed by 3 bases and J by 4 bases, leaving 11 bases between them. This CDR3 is CSVDQGLPDTQYF. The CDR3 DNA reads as TGCAGCGTTGACCAGGGACTCCCAGATACGCAGTATTTT.

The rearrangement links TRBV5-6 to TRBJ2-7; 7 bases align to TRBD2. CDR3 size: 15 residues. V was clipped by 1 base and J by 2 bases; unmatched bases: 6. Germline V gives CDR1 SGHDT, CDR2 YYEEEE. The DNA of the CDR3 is TGTGCCAGCAGCTTGTCGGGCGGGGGTGCCTACGAGCAGTACTTC. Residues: CASSLSGGGAYEQYF.

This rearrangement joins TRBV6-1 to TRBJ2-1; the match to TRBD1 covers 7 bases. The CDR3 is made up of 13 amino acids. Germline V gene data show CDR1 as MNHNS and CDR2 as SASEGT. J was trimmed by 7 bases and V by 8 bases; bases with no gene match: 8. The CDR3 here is CASSRDSPNEQFF. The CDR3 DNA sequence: TGTGCCAGCTCGAGGGACAGCCCGAATGAGCAGTTCTTC.

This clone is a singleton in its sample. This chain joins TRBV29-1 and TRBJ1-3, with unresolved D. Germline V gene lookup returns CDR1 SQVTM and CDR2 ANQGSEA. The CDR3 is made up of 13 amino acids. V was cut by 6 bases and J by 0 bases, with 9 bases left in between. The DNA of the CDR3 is TGCAGCGTCCCCCACGGCTCTGGAAACACCATATATTTT. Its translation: CSVPHGSGNTIYF.

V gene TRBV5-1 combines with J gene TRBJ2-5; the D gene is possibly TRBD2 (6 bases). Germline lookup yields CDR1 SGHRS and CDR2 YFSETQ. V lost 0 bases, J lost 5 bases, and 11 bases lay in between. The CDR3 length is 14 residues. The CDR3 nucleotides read TGCGCCAGCAGCTTGGAGTCGGGGGAGGAGACCCAGTACTTC. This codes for CASSLESGEETQYF.

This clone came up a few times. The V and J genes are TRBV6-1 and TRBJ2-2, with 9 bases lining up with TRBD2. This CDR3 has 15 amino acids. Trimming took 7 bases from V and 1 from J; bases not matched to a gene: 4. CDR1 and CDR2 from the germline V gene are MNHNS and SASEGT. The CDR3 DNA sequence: TGTGCCAGCACCAAAGCGGGGGGGAACACCGGGGAGCTGTTTTTT. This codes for CASTKAGGNTGELFF.

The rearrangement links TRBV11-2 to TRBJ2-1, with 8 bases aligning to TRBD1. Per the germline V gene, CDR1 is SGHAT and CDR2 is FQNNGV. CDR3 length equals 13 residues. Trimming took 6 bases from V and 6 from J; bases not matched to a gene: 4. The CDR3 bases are TGTGCCAGCAGTTACGACAGGGGCAATGAGCAGTTCTTC. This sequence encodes CASSYDRGNEQFF. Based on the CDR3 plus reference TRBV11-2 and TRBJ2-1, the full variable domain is EAGVAQSPRYKIIEKRQSVAFWCNPISGHATLYWYQQILGQGPKLLIQFQNNGVVDDSQLPKDRFSAERLKGVDSTLKIQPAKLEDSAVYLCASSYDRGNEQFFGPGTRLTVL.

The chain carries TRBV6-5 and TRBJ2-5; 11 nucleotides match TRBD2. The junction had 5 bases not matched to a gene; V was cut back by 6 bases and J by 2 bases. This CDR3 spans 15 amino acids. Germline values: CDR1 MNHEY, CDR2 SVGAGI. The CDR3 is CASSLTSGAQETQYF. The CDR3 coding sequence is TGTGCCAGCAGCCTGACTAGCGGGGCTCAAGAGACCCAGTACTTC.

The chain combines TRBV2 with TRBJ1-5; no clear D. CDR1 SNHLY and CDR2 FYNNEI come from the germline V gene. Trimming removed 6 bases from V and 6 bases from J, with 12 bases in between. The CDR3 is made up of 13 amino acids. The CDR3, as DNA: TGTGCCAGCAGGGAGTGGGTGGGTCAGCCCCAGCATTTT. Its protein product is CASREWVGQPQHF.

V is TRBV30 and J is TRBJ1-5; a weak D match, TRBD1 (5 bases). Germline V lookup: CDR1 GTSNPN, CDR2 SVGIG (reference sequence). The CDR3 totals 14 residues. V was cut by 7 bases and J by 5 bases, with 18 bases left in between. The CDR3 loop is CASTGDSGHQPQHF. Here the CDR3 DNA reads TGTGCCTCGACGGGGGATTCCGGACATCAGCCCCAGCATTTT.

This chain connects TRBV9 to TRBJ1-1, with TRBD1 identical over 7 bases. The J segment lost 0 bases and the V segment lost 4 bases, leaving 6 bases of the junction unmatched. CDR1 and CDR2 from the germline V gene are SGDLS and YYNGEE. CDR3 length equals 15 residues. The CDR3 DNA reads TGTGCCAGCAGCCCGGGGACAGCCATGAACACTGAAGCTTTCTTT. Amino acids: CASSPGTAMNTEAFF. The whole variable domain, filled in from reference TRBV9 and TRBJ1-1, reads DSGVTQTPKHLITATGQRVTLRCSPRSGDLSVYWYQQSLDQGLQFLIQYYNGEERAKGNILERFSAQQFPDLHSELNLSSLELGDSALYFCASSPGTAMNTEAFFGQGTRLTVV.

The chain's CDR3 is CASSQAGVLAKNIQYF. The CDR3 DNA reads TGCGCCAGCAGCCAAGCAGGGGTTCTAGCCAAAAACATTCAGTACTTC. V is TRBV4-1 and J is TRBJ2-4, with a tentative D call TRBD1 (6 bases). CDR1 is MGHRA and CDR2 is YSYEKL in the germline V gene. Trimming removed 1 base at V and 0 bases at J, with 10 bases between. This CDR3 is 16 amino acids long.

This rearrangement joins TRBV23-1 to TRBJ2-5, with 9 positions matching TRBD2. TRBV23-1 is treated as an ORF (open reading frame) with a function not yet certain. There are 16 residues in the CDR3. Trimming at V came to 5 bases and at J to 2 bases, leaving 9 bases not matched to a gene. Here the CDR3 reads CASSDGEAGGQETQYF. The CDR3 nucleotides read TGCGCCAGCAGTGACGGTGAAGCGGGAGGACAAGAGACCCAGTACTTC.

DNA of the CDR3: TGTGCCGCAACAGGGAGAGAGGGCGGGGAGCTGTTTTTT. Its protein is CAATGREGGELFF. The chain combines TRBV10-3 with TRBJ2-2, with a possible D match to TRBD1 (6 bases). Germline V CDR1 and CDR2: ENHRY, SYGVKD. Deletions cut 11 bases from V and 7 bases from J, with 17 bases between. The CDR3 runs to 13 residues.

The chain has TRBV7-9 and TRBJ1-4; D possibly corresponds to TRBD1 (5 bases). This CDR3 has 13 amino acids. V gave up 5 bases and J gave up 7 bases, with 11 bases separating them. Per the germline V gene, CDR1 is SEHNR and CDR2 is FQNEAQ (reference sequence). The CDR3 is CASSPGVREKLFF. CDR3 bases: TGTGCCAGCAGCCCGGGGGTACGTGAAAAACTGTTTTTT.

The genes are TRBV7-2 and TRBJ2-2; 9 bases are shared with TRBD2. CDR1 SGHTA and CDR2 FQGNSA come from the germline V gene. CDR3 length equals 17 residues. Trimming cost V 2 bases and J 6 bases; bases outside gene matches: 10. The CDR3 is CASSLSPLAGFAGELFF. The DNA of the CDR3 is TGTGCCAGCAGCTTATCCCCGCTAGCGGGGTTTGCCGGGGAGCTGTTTTTT.

DNA of the CDR3: TGTGCCAGCAGCTTAGCGGGACAGTACTACAATCAGCCCCAGCATTTT. Translated: CASSLAGQYYNQPQHF. V gene TRBV7-9 combines with J gene TRBJ1-5; TRBD1 agrees at 7 bases. This CDR3 comprises 16 residues. Losses at the gene ends were 0 bases for V and 3 bases for J; bases not matched to a gene: 5. Germline-derived CDR1 and CDR2 are SEHNR and FQNEAQ (reference sequence).

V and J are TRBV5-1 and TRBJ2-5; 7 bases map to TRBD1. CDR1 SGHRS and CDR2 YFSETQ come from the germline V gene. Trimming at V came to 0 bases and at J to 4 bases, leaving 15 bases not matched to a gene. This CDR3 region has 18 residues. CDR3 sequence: CASSLEGAGGRQRETQYF. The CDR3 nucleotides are TGCGCCAGCAGCTTGGAGGGGGCAGGCGGGCGGCAAAGAGAGACCCAGTACTTC.

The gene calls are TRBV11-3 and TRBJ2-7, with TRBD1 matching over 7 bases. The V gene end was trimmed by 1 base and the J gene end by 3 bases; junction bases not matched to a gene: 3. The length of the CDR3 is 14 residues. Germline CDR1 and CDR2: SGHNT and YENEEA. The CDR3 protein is CASSLGQGNYEQYF. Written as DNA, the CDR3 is TGTGCCAGCAGCTTAGGACAGGGCAACTACGAGCAGTACTTC. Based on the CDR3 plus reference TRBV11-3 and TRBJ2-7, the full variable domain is EAGVVQSPRYKIIEKKQPVAFWCNPISGHNTLYWYLQNLGQGPELLIRYENEEAVDDSQLPKDRFSAERLKGVDSTLKIQPAELGDSAVYLCASSLGQGNYEQYFGPGTRLTVT.

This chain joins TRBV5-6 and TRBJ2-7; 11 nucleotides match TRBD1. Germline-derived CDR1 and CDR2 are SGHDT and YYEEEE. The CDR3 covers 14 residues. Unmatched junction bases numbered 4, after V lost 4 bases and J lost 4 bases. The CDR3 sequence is CASSPGQGAYEQYF. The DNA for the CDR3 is TGTGCCAGCAGCCCCGGACAGGGGGCATACGAGCAGTACTTC.

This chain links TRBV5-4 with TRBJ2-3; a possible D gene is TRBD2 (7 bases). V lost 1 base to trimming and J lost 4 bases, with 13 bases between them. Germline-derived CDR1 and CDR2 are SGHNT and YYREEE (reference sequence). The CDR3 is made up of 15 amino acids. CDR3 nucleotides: TGTGCCAGCAGCTTGTCTGGGGGGGCCGCAGATACGCAGTATTTT. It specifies CASSLSGGAADTQYF.

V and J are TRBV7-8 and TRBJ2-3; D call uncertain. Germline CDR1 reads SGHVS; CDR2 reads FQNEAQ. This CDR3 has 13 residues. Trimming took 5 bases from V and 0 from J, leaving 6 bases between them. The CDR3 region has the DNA TGTGCCAGCAGCCTCGGGAGCACAGATACGCAGTATTTT. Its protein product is CASSLGSTDTQYF.

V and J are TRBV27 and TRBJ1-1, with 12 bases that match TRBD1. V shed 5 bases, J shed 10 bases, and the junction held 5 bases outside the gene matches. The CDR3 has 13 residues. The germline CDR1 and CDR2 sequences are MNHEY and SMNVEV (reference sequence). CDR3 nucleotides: TGTGCCAGCAGTGGGGACAGGGGGCACGTAGCTTTCTTT. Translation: CASSGDRGHVAFF.

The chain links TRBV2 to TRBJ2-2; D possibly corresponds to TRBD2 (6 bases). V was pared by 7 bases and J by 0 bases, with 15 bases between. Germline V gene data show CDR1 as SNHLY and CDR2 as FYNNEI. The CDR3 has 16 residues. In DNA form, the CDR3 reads TGTGCCAGCACAAGTAGCGGTCATTCGAACACCGGGGAGCTGTTTTTT. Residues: CASTSSGHSNTGELFF.

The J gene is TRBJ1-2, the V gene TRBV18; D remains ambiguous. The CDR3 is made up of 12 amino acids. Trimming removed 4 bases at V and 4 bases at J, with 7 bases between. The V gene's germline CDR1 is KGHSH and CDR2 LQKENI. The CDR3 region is CASSLPFYGYTF. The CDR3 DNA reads TGTGCCAGCTCACTTCCATTCTATGGCTACACCTTC.

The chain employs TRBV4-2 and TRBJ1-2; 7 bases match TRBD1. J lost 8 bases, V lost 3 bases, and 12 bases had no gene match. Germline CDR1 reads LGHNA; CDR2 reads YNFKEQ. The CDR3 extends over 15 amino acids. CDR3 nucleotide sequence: TGTGCCAGCAGCCAGAAAGGGACAGAATCGCCCGGCTACACCTTC. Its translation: CASSQKGTESPGYTF.

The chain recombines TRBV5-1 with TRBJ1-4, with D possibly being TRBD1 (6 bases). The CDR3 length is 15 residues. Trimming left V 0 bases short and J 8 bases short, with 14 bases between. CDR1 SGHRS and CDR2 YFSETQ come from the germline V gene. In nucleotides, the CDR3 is TGCGCCAGCAGCTTGGGGGGTCAGGGGCAAGAAAAACTGTTTTTT. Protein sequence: CASSLGGQGQEKLFF.

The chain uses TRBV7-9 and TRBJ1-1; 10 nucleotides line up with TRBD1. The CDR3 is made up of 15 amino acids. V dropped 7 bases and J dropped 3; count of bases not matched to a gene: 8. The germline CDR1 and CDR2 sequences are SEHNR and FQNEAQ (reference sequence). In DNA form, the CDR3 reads TGTGCCAGCAATCCTAGGGGGACAGGGGACACTGAAGCTTTCTTT. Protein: CASNPRGTGDTEAFF.

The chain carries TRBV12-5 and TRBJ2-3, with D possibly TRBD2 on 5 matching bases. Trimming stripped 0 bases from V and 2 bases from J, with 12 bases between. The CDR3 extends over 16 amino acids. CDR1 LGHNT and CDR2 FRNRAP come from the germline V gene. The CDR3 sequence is CASGLVGSFDTDTQYF. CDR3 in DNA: TGTGCTAGTGGTTTGGTAGGGAGTTTCGACACAGATACGCAGTATTTT.

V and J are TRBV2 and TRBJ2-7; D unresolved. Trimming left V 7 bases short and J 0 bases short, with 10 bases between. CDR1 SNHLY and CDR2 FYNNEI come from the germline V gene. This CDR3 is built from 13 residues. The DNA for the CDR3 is TGTGCCAGCAATGGGCCATTCTCCTACGAGCAGTACTTC. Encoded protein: CASNGPFSYEQYF. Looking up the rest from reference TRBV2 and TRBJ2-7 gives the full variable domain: EPEVTQTPSHQVTQMGQEVILRCVPISNHLYFYWYRQILGQKVEFLVSFYNNEISEKSEIFDDQFSVERPDGSNFTLKIRSTKLEDSAMYFCASNGPFSYEQYFGPGTRLTVT.